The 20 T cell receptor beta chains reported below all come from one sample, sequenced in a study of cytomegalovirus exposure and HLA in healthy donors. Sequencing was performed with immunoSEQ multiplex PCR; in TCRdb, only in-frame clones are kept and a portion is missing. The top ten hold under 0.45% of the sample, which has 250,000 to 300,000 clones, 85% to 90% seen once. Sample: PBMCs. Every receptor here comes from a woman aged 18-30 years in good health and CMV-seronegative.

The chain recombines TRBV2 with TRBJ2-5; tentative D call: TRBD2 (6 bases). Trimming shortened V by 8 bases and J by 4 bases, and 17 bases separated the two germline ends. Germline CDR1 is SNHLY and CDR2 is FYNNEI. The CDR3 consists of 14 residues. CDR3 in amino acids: CASEGGVVGETQYF. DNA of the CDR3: TGTGCCAGCGAAGGCGGGGTTGTCGGAGAGACCCAGTACTTC.

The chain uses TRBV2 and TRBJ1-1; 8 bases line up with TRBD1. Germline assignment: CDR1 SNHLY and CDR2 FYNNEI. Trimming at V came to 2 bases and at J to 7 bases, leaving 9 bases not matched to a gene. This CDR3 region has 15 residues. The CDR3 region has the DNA TGTGCCAGCAGTGAAATTGACAGGGGCAACCATGAAGCTTTCTTT. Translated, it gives CASSEIDRGNHEAFF.

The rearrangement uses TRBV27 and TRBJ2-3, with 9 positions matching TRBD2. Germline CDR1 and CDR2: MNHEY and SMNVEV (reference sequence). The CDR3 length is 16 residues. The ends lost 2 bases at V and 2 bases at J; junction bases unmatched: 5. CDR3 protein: CASSLAASGDTDTQYF. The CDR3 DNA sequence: TGTGCCAGCAGTTTAGCAGCTAGCGGGGACACAGATACGCAGTATTTT.

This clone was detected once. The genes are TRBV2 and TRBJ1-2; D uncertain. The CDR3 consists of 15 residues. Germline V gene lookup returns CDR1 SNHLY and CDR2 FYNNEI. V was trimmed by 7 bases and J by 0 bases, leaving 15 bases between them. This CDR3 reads CASMRLLGPNYGYTF. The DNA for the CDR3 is TGTGCCAGCATGCGTCTTTTGGGCCCTAACTATGGCTACACCTTC.

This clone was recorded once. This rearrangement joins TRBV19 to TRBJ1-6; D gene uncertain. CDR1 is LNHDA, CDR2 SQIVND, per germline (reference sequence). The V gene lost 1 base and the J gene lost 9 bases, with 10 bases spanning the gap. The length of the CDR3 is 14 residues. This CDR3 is CASSIGGSASPLHF. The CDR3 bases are TGTGCCAGTAGTATAGGAGGGTCGGCTTCACCCCTCCACTTT.

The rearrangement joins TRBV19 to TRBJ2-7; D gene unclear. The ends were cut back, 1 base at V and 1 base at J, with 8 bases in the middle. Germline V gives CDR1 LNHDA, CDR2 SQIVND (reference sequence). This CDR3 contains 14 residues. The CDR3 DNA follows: TGTGCCAGTAGTATAGGACACGGTTCCTACGAGCAGTACGTC. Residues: CASSIGHGSYEQYV.

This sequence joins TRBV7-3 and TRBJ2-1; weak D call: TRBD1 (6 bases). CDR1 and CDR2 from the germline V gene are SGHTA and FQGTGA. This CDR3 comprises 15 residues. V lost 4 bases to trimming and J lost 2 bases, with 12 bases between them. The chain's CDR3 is CASSSSTGPYNEQFF. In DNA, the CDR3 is TGTGCCAGCAGCTCATCCACAGGGCCCTACAATGAGCAGTTCTTC.

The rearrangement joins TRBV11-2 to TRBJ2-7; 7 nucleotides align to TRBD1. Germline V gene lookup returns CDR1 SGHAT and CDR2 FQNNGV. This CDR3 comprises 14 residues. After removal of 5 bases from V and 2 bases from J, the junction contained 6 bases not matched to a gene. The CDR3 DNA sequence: TGTGCCAGCAGCACCCGGGACAGCCCCTACGAGCAGTACTTC. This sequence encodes CASSTRDSPYEQYF.

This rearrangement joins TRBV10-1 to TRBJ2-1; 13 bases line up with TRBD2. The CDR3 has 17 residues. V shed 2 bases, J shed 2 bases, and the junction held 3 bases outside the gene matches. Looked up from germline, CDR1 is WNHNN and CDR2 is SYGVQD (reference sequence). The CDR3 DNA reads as TGCGCCAGCAGTGAGCCACTAGCGGGGGGGCCCTACAATGAGCAGTTCTTC. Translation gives CASSEPLAGGPYNEQFF.

The CDR3 bases are TGTGCCAGCACCCAATGGGGGGGCGGAGAGACCCAGTACTTC. Protein: CASTQWGGGETQYF. V usage is TRBV28 and J usage is TRBJ2-5; D might be TRBD2 (7 bases). Per germline, CDR1 MDHEN and CDR2 SYDVKM. Trimming removed 7 bases at V and 4 bases at J, with 16 bases between. This CDR3 spans 14 amino acids.

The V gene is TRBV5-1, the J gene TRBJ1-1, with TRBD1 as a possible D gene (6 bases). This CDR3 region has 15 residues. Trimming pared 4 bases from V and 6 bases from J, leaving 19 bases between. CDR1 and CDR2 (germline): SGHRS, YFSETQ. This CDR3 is CASSRGVDRMAEAFF. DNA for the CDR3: TGCGCCAGCAGCCGGGGAGTTGACAGGATGGCTGAAGCTTTCTTT.

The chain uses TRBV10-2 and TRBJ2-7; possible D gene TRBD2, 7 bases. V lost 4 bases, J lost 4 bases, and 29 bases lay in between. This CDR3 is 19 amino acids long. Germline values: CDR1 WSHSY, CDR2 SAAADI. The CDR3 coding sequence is TGCGCCAGCAGTGTGGGGCCCGAGATAACAGAACGGGGGGCATACGAGCAGTACGTC. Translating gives CASSVGPEITERGAYEQYV.

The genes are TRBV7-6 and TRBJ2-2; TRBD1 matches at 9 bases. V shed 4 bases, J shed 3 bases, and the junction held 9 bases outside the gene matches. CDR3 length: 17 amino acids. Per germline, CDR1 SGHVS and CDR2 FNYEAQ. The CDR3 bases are TGTGCCAGCAGCTACAGCCCGGGACAGGGTGACACCGGGGAGCTGTTTTTT. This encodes CASSYSPGQGDTGELFF.

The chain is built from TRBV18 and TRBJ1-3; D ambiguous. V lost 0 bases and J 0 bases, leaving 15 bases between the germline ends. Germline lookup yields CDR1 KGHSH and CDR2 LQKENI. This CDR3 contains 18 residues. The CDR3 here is CASSPPPTLTSSGNTIYF. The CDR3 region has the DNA TGTGCCAGCTCACCACCGCCTACTTTGACTAGCTCTGGAAACACCATATATTTT.

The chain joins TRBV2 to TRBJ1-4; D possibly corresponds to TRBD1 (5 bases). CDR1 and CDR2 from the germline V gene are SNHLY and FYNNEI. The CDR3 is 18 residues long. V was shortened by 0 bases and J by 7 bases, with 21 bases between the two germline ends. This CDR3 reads CASSEAERFGEGIEKLFF. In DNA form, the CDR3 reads TGTGCCAGCAGTGAAGCAGAAAGGTTCGGGGAGGGGATTGAAAAACTGTTTTTT.

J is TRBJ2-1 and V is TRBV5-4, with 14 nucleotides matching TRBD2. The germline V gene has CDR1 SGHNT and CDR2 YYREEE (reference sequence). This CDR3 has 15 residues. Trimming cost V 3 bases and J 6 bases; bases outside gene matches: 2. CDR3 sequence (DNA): TGTGCCAGCAGCTCAGGACTAGCGGGGGGCAATGAGCAGTTCTTC. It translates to CASSSGLAGGNEQFF. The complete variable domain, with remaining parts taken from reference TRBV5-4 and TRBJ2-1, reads ETGVTQSPTHLIKTRGQQVTLRCSSQSGHNTVSWYQQALGQGPQFIFQYYREEENGRGNFPPRFSGLQFPNYSSELNVNALELDDSALYLCASSSGLAGGNEQFFGPGTRLTVL.

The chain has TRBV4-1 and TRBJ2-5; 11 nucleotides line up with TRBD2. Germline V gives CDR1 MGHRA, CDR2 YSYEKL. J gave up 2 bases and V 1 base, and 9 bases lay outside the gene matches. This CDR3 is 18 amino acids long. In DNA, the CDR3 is TGCGCCAGCAGCCAAGGAATAGCGGGGGGGCGCGGACAAGAGACCCAGTACTTC. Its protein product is CASSQGIAGGRGQETQYF.

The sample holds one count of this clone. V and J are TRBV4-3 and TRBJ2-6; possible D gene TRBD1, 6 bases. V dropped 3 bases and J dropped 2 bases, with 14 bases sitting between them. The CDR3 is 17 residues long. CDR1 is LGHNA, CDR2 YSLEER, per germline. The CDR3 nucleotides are TGCGCCAGCAGCCAGGGTACAGGGAACCCTGGGGCCAACGTCCTGACTTTC. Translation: CASSQGTGNPGANVLTF.

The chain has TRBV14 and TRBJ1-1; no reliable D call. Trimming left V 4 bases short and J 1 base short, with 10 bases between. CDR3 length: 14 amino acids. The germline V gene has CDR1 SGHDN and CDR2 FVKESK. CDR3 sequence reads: CASSLQAQNTEAFF. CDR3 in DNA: TGTGCCAGCAGCCTCCAGGCCCAGAACACTGAAGCTTTCTTT.

This CDR3 reads CASGGSGTGMRETQYF. CDR3 nucleotide sequence: TGTGCCAGCGGAGGATCCGGGACAGGGATGAGAGAGACCCAGTACTTC. The V call is TRBV28, the J call TRBJ2-5; TRBD1 aligns across 9 bases. Germline lookup yields CDR1 MDHEN and CDR2 SYDVKM. This CDR3 has 16 residues. The V segment lost 8 bases and the J segment 4 bases; nucleotides outside the gene matches: 14.